This T cell receptor (beta chain) stems from a study of T cell responses to AZD1222 COVID-19 vaccine. This CDR3 has 14 residues. V gave up 2 bases and J gave up 4 bases, with 11 bases separating them. In germline, CDR1 is SNHLY, CDR2 FYNNEI. Sequencing was performed with immunoSEQ multiplex PCR; in TCRdb, only in-frame clones are kept and a portion is missing. The profile covers about 45,000 clones, with around 80% appearing a single time and about 20% taken by the ten largest. As concerns this clone: Its target is unknown.

Findings of the study overall: Among the donors, most were white British and more were female, and clonal diversity was possibly underestimated. Increased Spike-specific TCR breadth and depth were observed after two AZD1222 doses. Spike was spanned by vaccine-associated CD4 TCRs, which were dominant at 160-218 and 743-854.

The input for sequencing was peripheral blood, taken 28 days after the second dose of the MenACWY control vaccine. The sequence came from an adult who received the MenACWY meningococcal vaccine as a control. The chain joins TRBV2 to TRBJ1-1; perhaps TRBD1 as D (6 bases). The CDR3 here is CASSEQGIPTEAFF. CDR3 DNA sequence: TGTGCCAGCAGTGAACAGGGGATACCCACTGAAGCTTTCTTT.